This T cell receptor (beta chain) was profiled in a study of T cell responses to AZD1222 COVID-19 vaccine. There are 13 residues in the CDR3. The germline V gene has CDR1 SGDLS and CDR2 YYNGEE. Trimming removed 0 bases from V and 5 bases from J, with 5 bases in between. Sequencing was performed with immunoSEQ multiplex PCR; in TCRdb, only in-frame clones are kept and a portion is missing. The repertoire consists of over 130,000 clones, with roughly 89% occurring once and the leading ten covering about 4.8%. The chain uses TRBV9 and TRBJ2-2, with D uncertain. The material sequenced was peripheral blood, taken on day 0 of AZD1222 vaccination. This TCR derives from an adult in good health. CDR3 protein: CASSVVATGELFF. CDR3 coding DNA: TGTGCCAGCAGCGTAGTTGCTACCGGGGAGCTGTTTTTT.